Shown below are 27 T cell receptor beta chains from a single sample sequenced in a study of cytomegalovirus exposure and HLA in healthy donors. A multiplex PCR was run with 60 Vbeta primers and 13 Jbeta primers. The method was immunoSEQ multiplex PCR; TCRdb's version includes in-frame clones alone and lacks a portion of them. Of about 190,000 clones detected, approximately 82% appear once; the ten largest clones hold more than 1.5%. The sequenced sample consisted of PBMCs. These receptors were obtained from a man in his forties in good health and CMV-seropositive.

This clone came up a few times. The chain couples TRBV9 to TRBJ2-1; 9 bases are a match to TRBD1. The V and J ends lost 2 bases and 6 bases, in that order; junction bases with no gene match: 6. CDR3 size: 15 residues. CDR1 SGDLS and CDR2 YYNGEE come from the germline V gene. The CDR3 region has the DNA TGTGCCAGCAGCGTCCAACAGGGGGCCCTCAATGAGCAGTTCTTC. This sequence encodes CASSVQQGALNEQFF.

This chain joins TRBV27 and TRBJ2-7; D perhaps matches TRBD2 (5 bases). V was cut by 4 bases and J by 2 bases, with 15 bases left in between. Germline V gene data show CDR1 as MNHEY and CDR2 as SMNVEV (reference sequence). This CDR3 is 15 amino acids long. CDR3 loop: CASSSPLKGAYEQYF. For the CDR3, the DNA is TGTGCCAGCAGTTCACCTCTAAAGGGAGCCTACGAGCAGTACTTC.

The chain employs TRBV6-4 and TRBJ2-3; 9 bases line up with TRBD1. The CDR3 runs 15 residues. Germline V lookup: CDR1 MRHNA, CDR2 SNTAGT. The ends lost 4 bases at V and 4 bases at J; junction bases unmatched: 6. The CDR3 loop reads CASSAGTGNPDTQYF. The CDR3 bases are TGTGCCAGCAGTGCTGGGACAGGGAACCCAGATACGCAGTATTTT.

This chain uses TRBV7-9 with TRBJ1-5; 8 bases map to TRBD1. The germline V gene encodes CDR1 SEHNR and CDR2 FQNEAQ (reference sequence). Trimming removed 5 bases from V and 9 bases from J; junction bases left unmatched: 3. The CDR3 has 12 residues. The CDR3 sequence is CASSATGGPQHF. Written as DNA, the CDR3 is TGTGCCAGCAGCGCAACAGGGGGGCCCCAGCATTTT.

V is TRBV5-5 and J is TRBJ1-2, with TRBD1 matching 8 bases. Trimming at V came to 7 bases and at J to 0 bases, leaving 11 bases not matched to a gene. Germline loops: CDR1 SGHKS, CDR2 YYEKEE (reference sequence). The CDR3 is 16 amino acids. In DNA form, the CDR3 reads TGTGCCAGCCGGTGGGCAGGGGGCTTGACTAACTATGGCTACACCTTC. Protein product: CASRWAGGLTNYGYTF.

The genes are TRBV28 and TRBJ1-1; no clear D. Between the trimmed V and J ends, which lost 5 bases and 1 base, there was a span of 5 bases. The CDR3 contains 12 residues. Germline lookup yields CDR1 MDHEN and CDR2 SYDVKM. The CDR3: CASSEPNTEAFF. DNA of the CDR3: TGTGCCAGCAGTGAGCCGAACACTGAAGCTTTCTTT.

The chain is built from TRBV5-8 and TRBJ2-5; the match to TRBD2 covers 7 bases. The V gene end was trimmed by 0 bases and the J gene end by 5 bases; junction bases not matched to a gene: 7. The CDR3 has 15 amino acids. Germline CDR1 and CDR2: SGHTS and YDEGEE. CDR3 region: CASSLGGGALETQYF. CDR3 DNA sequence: TGTGCCAGCAGCTTGGGGGGAGGGGCGCTGGAGACCCAGTACTTC.

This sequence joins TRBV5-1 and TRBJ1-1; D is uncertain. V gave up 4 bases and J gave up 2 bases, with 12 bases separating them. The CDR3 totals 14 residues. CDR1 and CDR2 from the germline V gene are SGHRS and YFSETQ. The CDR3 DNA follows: TGCGCCAGCAGCACGACACTAGTCAACACTGAAGCTTTCTTT. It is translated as CASSTTLVNTEAFF.

The CDR3 region has the DNA TGCGCCAGCAGCTTGGGACAGCCAGAGACCCAGTACTTC. Translated, it gives CASSLGQPETQYF. This rearrangement joins TRBV5-1 to TRBJ2-5; a possible D gene is TRBD1 (5 bases). V was pared by 0 bases and J by 4 bases, with 7 bases between. This CDR3 is 13 amino acids long. Germline V gene data show CDR1 as SGHRS and CDR2 as YFSETQ.

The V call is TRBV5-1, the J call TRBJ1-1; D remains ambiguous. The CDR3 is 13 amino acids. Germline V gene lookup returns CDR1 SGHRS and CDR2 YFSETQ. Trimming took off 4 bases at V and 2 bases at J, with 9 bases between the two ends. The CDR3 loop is CASSTQHNTEAFF. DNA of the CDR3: TGCGCCAGCAGCACACAACATAACACTGAAGCTTTCTTT.

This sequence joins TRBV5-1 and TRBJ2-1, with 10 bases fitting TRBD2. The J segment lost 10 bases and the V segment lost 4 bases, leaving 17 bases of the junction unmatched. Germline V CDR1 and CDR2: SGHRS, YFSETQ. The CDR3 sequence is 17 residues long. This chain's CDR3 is CASSTEPLAGAEGEQFF. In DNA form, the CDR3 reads TGCGCCAGCAGCACGGAGCCTCTAGCGGGAGCCGAAGGGGAGCAGTTCTTC.

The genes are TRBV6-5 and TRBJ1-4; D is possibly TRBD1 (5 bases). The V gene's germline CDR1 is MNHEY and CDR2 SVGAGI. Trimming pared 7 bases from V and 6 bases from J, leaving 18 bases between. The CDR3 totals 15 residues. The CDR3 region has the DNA TGTGCCAGCAAACCCGCCGGGGCGGGAGATGAAAAACTGTTTTTT. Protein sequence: CASKPAGAGDEKLFF.

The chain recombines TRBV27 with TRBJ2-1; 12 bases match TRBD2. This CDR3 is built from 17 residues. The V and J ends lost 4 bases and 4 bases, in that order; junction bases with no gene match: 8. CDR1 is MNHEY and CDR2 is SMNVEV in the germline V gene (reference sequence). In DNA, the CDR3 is TGTGCCAGCAGTTACCTGACTAGCGGGAGATTTTACAATGAGCAGTTCTTC. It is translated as CASSYLTSGRFYNEQFF.

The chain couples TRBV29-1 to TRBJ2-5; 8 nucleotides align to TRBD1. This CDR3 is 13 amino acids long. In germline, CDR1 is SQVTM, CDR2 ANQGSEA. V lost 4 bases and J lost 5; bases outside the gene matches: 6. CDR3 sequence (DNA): TGCAGCGTTGGGAACAGGGGGAGTGAGACCCAGTACTTC. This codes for CSVGNRGSETQYF.

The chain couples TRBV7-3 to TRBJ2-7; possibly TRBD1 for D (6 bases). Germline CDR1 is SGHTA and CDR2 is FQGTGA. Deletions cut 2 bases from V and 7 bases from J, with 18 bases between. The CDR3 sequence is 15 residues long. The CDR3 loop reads CASSLEGVRLSEQYF. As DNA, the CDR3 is TGTGCCAGCAGCTTAGAGGGGGTTCGGCTTTCAGAGCAGTACTTC. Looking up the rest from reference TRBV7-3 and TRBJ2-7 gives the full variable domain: GAGVSQTPSNKVTEKGKYVELRCDPISGHTALYWYRQSLGQGPEFLIYFQGTGAADDSGLPNDRFFAVRPEGSVSTLKIQRTERGDSAVYLCASSLEGVRLSEQYFGPGTRLTVT.

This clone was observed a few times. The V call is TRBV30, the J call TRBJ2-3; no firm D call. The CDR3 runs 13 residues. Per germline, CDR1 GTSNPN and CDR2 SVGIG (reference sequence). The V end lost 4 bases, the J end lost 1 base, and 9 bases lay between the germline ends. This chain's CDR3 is CAWNQEGTDTQYF. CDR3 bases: TGTGCCTGGAATCAAGAGGGCACAGATACGCAGTATTTT.

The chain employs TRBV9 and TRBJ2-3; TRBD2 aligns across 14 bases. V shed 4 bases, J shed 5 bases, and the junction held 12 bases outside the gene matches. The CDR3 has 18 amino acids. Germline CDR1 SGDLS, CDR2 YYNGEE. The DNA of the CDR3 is TGTGCCAGCAGCTCCCGCGAACCGGGACTAGCGGGAGTAGATACGCAGTATTTT. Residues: CASSSREPGLAGVDTQYF.

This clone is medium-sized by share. The CDR3 DNA is TGTGCCAGCAGTCTCCTCGGGGGAAACACTGAAGCTTTCTTT. Its protein is CASSLLGGNTEAFF. The chain employs TRBV6-5 and TRBJ1-1; D may be TRBD1 (5 bases). CDR1 MNHEY and CDR2 SVGAGI come from the germline V gene. The CDR3 runs to 14 residues. The V gene lost 5 bases and the J gene lost 2 bases, with 12 bases spanning the gap.

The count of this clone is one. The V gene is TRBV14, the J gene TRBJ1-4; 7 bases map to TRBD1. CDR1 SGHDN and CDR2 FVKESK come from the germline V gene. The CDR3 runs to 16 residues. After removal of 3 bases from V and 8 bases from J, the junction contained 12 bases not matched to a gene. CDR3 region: CASSHNRTGLREKLFF. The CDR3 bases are TGTGCCAGCAGCCACAATAGGACAGGTCTCAGGGAAAAACTGTTTTTT.

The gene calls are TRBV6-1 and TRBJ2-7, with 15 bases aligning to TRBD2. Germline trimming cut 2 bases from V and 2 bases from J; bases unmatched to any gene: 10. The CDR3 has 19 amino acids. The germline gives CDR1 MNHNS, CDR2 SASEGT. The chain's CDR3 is CASSERLDGLAGGPYEQYF. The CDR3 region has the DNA TGTGCCAGCAGTGAACGGCTCGACGGACTAGCGGGAGGGCCCTACGAGCAGTACTTC.

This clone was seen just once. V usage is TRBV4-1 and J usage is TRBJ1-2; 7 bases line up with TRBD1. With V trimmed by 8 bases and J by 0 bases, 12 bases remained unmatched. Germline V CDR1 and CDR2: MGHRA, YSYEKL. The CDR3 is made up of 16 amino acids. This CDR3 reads CASGTVDYEANYGYTF. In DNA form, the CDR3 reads TGCGCCAGCGGGACAGTCGATTATGAAGCTAACTATGGCTACACCTTC.

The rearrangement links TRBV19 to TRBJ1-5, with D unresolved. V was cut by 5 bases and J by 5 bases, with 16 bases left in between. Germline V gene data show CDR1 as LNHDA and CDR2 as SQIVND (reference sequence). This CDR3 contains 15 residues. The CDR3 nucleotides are TGTGCCAGTAGTCTAACCATAACCGGGTATCAGCCCCAGCATTTT. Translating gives CASSLTITGYQPQHF.

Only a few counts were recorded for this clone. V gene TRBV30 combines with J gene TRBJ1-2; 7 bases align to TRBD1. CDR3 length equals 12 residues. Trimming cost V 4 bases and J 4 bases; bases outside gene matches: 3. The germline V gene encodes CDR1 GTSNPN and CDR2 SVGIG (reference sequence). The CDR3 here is CAWMGQFYGYTF. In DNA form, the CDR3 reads TGTGCCTGGATGGGACAGTTCTATGGCTACACCTTC.

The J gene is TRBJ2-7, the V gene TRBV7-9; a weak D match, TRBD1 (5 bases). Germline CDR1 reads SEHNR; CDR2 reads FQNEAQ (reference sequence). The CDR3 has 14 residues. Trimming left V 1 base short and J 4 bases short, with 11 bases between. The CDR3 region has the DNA TGTGCCAGCAGCTTAGAACAGGTTGGGTACGAGCAGTACTTC. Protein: CASSLEQVGYEQYF.

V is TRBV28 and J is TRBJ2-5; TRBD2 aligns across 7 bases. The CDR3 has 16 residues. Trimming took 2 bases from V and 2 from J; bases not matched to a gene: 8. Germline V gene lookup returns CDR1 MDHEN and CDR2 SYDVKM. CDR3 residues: CASSLNAGEGQETQYF. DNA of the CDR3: TGTGCCAGCAGTTTAAATGCGGGAGAGGGACAAGAGACCCAGTACTTC. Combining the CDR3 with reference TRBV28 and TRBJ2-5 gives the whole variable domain DVKVTQSSRYLVKRTGEKVFLECVQDMDHENMFWYRQDPGLGLRLIYFSYDVKMKEKGDIPEGYSVSREKKERFSLILESASTNQTSMYLCASSLNAGEGQETQYFGPGTRLLVL.

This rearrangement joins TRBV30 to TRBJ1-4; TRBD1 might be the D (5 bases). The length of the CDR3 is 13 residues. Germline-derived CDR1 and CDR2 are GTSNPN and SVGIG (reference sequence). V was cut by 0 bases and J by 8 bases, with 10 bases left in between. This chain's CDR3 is CAWSVRGKEKLFF. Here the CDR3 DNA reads TGTGCCTGGAGTGTGCGGGGGAAGGAAAAACTGTTTTTT.

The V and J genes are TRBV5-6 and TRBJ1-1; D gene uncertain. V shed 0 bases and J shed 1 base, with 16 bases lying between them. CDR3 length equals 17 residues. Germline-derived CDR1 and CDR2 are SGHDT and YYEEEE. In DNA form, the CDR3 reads TGTGCCAGCAGCTTGGCCCTGGGAGAATTTTCGAACACTGAAGCTTTCTTT. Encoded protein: CASSLALGEFSNTEAFF.